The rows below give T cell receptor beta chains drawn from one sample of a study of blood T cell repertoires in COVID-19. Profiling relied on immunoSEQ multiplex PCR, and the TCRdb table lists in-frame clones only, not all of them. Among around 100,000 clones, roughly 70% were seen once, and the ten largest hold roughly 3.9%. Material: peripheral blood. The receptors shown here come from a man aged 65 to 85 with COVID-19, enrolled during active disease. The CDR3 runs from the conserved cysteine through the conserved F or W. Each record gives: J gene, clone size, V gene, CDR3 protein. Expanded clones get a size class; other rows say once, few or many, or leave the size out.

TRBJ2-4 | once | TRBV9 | CASSVATGGAKNIQYF
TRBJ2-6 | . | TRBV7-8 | CASSPRGYGANVLTF
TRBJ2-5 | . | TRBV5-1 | CASSLTNHPGETQYF
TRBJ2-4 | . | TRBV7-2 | CASSLAGTSGRRNF
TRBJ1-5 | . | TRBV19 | CASSTGQYNQPQHF
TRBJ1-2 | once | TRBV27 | CASSQDRGHRGYTF
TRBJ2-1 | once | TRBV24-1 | CATSDLSKSGTGALTDEQFF
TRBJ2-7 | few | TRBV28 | CASSRPSESYEQYF
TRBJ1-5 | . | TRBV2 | CASGGGVQPQHF
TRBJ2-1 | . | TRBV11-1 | CASSLIAGPYNEQFF
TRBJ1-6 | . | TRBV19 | CASSSGHTLNSPLHF
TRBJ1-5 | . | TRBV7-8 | CASSFRDSLSSNQPQHF
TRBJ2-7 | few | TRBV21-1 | CASSKSGTHSYEQYF
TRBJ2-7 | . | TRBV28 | CASSWDRVEYEQYF
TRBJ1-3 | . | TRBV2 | CANNRGQGNTIYF
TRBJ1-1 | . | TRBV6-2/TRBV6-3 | CASSYEQGPLGNTEAFF
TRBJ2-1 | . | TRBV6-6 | CASTPGLGVYNEQFF
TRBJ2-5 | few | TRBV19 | CASSRTSGRKTQYF
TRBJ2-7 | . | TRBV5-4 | CASSWGGVGNEQYF
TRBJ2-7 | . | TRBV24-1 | CATSDLRDEQYF
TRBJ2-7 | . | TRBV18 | CASSPRVAGVDEQYF
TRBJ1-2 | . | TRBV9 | CASSVASGVGYGYTF
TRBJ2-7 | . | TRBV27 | CASSVPGEQYF
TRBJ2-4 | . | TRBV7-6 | CASSLGGPPMDIQYF